The 21 T cell receptor beta chains below were found in one sample sequenced in a study of pediatric ulcerative colitis. Sequencing used immunoSEQ multiplex PCR; TCRdb keeps in-frame clones, though not all of them. The data show about 60,000 clones, around 87% seen once. The sample consisted of blood. The receptors here all came from a boy between 10 and 17 years old who was a control in a study of pediatric ulcerative colitis.

The chain joins TRBV10-3 to TRBJ1-4, with a weak D call TRBD1 (5 bases). The V gene's germline CDR1 is ENHRY and CDR2 SYGVKD. This CDR3 spans 15 amino acids. The V gene lost 0 bases and the J gene lost 2 bases, with 7 bases spanning the gap. The CDR3 coding sequence is TGTGCCATCAGTGAGTCGGAGGGGACTAATGAAAAACTGTTTTTT. Its protein product is CAISESEGTNEKLFF.

A single count supports this clone. V is TRBV4-3 and J is TRBJ1-1; 7 bases fit TRBD1. The V gene end was trimmed by 2 bases and the J gene end by 1 base; junction bases not matched to a gene: 4. CDR3 length: 15 amino acids. CDR1 and CDR2 from the germline V gene are LGHNA and YSLEER. CDR3 bases: TGCGCCAGCAGCCAACAGACAGGGAGGAACACTGAAGCTTTCTTT. Its translation is CASSQQTGRNTEAFF.

The gene calls are TRBV2 and TRBJ1-4, with a weak D call TRBD1 (5 bases). The CDR3 loop spans 16 amino acids. The ends were cut back, 5 bases at V and 8 bases at J, with 21 bases in the middle. From germline, CDR1 is SNHLY and CDR2 FYNNEI. The CDR3 sequence is CASSLRSRGRDEKLFF. The CDR3 nucleotides read TGTGCCAGCAGTCTACGCTCTCGGGGGAGGGACGAAAAACTGTTTTTT.

The V gene is TRBV14, the J gene TRBJ2-1, with 7 positions matching TRBD2. Germline trimming cut 6 bases from V and 4 bases from J; bases unmatched to any gene: 9. CDR1 is SGHDN, CDR2 FVKESK, per germline. This CDR3 has 15 residues. The CDR3 nucleotides are TGTGCCAGCAGGAGCGGGGCCAGTTTATACAATGAGCAGTTCTTC. Protein: CASRSGASLYNEQFF.

Turning to this clone: One end of the junction does not line up with germline, which may come from a read error. The chain couples TRBV6-5 to TRBJ1-1; possibly TRBD1 for D (6 bases). CDR3 length: 13 residues. CDR1 and CDR2 from the germline V gene are MNHEY and SVGAGI. In DNA form, the CDR3 reads TGTGCCAGCAGTTACCTCTTGGGGGCTGAGGCTTTCTTT. Its translation: CASSYLLGAEAFF.

This chain uses TRBV29-1 with TRBJ2-1; weak D call: TRBD2 (6 bases). Germline V gene data show CDR1 as SQVTM and CDR2 as ANQGSEA. The CDR3 runs 11 residues. Trimming cost V 0 bases and J 15 bases, with 12 bases left between them. CDR3 nucleotide sequence: TGCAGCGTTGAAGATCAACTAGCTGGGTTCTTC. This codes for CSVEDQLAGFF.

In regard to this clone: Additional DNA sequences in this sample encode the identical CDR3. The gene calls are TRBV6-5 and TRBJ2-7; perhaps TRBD2 as D (6 bases). Germline V gene lookup returns CDR1 MNHEY and CDR2 SVGAGI. Trimming left V 0 bases short and J 0 bases short, with 6 bases between. The length of the CDR3 is 14 residues. The CDR3 is CASSYSGGSYEQYF. In DNA form, the CDR3 reads TGTGCCAGCAGTTACTCGGGGGGCTCCTACGAGCAGTACTTC.

The rearrangement links TRBV5-1 to TRBJ2-7, with D perhaps TRBD2 (5 bases). Looked up from germline, CDR1 is SGHRS and CDR2 is YFSETQ. The germline V and J ends were trimmed by 0 bases and 4 bases, with 11 bases remaining between them. There are 14 residues in the CDR3. The CDR3 DNA follows: TGCGCCAGCAGCTTGGAGATCGGGATATACGAGCAGTACTTC. Translated: CASSLEIGIYEQYF.

V gene TRBV28 combines with J gene TRBJ2-4; the match to TRBD2 covers 8 bases. With 5 bases clipped from V and 6 bases from J, the junction kept 6 bases outside the gene matches. Germline V gives CDR1 MDHEN, CDR2 SYDVKM. The CDR3 has 14 residues. CDR3 nucleotide sequence: TGTGCCAGCAGTGACCCGGGACTAGGAAACATTCAGTACTTC. Translating it yields CASSDPGLGNIQYF.

J is TRBJ2-6 and V is TRBV4-3, with D maybe TRBD1 (5 bases). This CDR3 has 16 residues. V was pared by 1 base and J by 2 bases, with 9 bases between. From germline, CDR1 is LGHNA and CDR2 YSLEER. CDR3 protein: CASSQVSGTGANVLTF. The CDR3 nucleotides are TGCGCCAGCAGCCAAGTTTCAGGGACTGGGGCCAACGTCCTGACTTTC.

Note on this clone: Its ends do not fully match the called genes, so a read error is possible. The V and J genes are TRBV25-1 and TRBJ1-1; TRBD1 matches 8 bases. CDR1 and CDR2 (germline): MGHDK, SYGVNS. The CDR3 extends over 13 amino acids. For the CDR3, the DNA is TGTGCCAGCAGTAGGGGACAGGACACCGAAGCTTTCTTT. Amino acid sequence: CASSRGQDTEAFF.

The chain links TRBV7-2 to TRBJ1-3; D gene ambiguous. Germline CDR1 SGHTA, CDR2 FQGNSA. V dropped 0 bases and J dropped 2 bases, with 11 bases sitting between them. This CDR3 region has 16 residues. CDR3 sequence (DNA): TGTGCCAGCAGCTTAGCGAGTGAGGCTACTGGAAACACCATATATTTT. It yields the protein CASSLASEATGNTIYF.

This sequence joins TRBV6-5 and TRBJ1-1; D gene ambiguous. V was cut by 2 bases and J by 1 base, with 5 bases left in between. The CDR3 spans 13 residues. Germline V CDR1 and CDR2: MNHEY, SVGAGI. The CDR3 sequence: CASSYMRNTEAFF. DNA for the CDR3: TGTGCCAGCAGTTACATGAGGAACACTGAAGCTTTCTTT.

The rearrangement joins TRBV11-2 to TRBJ2-3; 9 bases fit TRBD2. V was pared by 3 bases and J by 5 bases, with 12 bases of the junction left unmatched. This CDR3 is built from 17 residues. Germline loops: CDR1 SGHAT, CDR2 FQNNGV. The CDR3 bases are TGTGCCAGCAGCTTTCTTGAGAGCGGGGGGAAAGAAGATACGCAGTATTTT. As protein: CASSFLESGGKEDTQYF. The variable domain in full, completed from reference TRBV11-2 and TRBJ2-3, reads EAGVAQSPRYKIIEKRQSVAFWCNPISGHATLYWYQQILGQGPKLLIQFQNNGVVDDSQLPKDRFSAERLKGVDSTLKIQPAKLEDSAVYLCASSFLESGGKEDTQYFGPGTRLTVL.

This rearrangement joins TRBV5-4 to TRBJ2-7; TRBD1 or TRBD2 may be the D gene (5 bases each). Between the trimmed V and J ends, which lost 0 bases and 3 bases, there was a span of 10 bases. The CDR3 has 14 amino acids. From germline, CDR1 is SGHNT and CDR2 YYREEE (reference sequence). In nucleotides, the CDR3 is TGTGCCAGCAGCTTGGATCGGGACGGCTACGAGCAGTACTTC. This codes for CASSLDRDGYEQYF.

This clone showed up just a few times. V is TRBV18 and J is TRBJ1-3; 9 bases align to TRBD1. The CDR3 consists of 17 residues. Unmatched junction bases numbered 7, after V lost 2 bases and J lost 2 bases. Per the germline V gene, CDR1 is KGHSH and CDR2 is LQKENI. CDR3 nucleotide sequence: TGTGCCAGCTCACCAAGACAACAGGGGGCTACTGGAAACACCATATATTTT. This translates into CASSPRQQGATGNTIYF.

The chain joins TRBV2 to TRBJ2-3; the D gene is possibly TRBD1 (6 bases). With 6 bases removed from V and 3 bases from J, the gap between germline ends came to 13 bases. The length of the CDR3 is 14 residues. Germline assignment: CDR1 SNHLY and CDR2 FYNNEI. The CDR3 region is CASRNAGETDTQYF. The CDR3 nucleotides are TGTGCCAGCAGGAATGCAGGGGAAACAGATACGCAGTATTTT.

J is TRBJ2-1 and V is TRBV28, with D hard to call. V was shortened by 4 bases and J by 10 bases, with 14 bases between the two germline ends. This CDR3 is 13 amino acids long. Germline V gene sequence: CDR1 MDHEN, CDR2 SYDVKM. The CDR3 DNA reads TGTGCCAGCAGTTCCCGTCGAACAACCGAGCAGTTCTTC. This gives the protein CASSSRRTTEQFF.

The chain combines TRBV6-5 with TRBJ1-1, with TRBD1 matching 9 bases. Germline lookup yields CDR1 MNHEY and CDR2 SVGAGI. The CDR3 totals 14 residues. Losses at the gene ends were 6 bases for V and 3 bases for J; bases not matched to a gene: 5. In DNA form, the CDR3 reads TGTGCCAGCAGCCGCGGACAGGGGTACACTGAAGCTTTCTTT. Translating gives CASSRGQGYTEAFF.

J is TRBJ1-2 and V is TRBV9; D is ambiguous. This CDR3 spans 15 amino acids. Looked up from germline, CDR1 is SGDLS and CDR2 is YYNGEE. With 3 bases removed from V and 4 bases from J, the gap between germline ends came to 16 bases. The CDR3 spells CASSASGGFTYGYTF. CDR3 nucleotides: TGTGCCAGCAGCGCCTCGGGCGGGTTCACCTATGGCTACACCTTC.

In this sample, this clone turned up once. This rearrangement joins TRBV5-1 to TRBJ2-3; D ambiguous. CDR3 size: 14 residues. The V end lost 1 base, the J end lost 6 bases, and 12 bases lay between the germline ends. The V gene's germline CDR1 is SGHRS and CDR2 YFSETQ. CDR3 DNA sequence: TGCGCCAGCAGCTTGCCGGGCTACGGGGATACGCAGTATTTT. Translating gives CASSLPGYGDTQYF. The whole variable domain, remainder taken from reference TRBV5-1 and TRBJ2-3, is KAGVTQTPRYLIKTRGQQVTLSCSPISGHRSVSWYQQTPGQGLQFLFEYFSETQRNKGNFPGRFSGRQFSNSRSEMNVSTLELGDSALYLCASSLPGYGDTQYFGPGTRLTVL.